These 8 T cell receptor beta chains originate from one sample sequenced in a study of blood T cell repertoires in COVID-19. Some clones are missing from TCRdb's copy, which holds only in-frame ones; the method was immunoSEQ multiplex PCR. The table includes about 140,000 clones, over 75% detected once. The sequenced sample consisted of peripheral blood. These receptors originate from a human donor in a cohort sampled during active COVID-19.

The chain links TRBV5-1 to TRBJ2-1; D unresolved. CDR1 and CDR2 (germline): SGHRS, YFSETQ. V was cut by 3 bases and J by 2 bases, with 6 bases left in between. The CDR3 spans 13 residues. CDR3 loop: CASSSQTYNEQFF. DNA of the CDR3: TGCGCCAGCAGCTCACAGACCTACAATGAGCAGTTCTTC.

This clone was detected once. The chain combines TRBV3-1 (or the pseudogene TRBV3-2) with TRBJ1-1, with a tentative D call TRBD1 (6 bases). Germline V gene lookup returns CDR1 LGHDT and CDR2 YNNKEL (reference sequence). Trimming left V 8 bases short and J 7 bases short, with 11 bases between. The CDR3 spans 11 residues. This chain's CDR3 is CASRGGIEAFF. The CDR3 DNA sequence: TGTGCCAGCCGGGGGGGCATTGAAGCTTTCTTT.

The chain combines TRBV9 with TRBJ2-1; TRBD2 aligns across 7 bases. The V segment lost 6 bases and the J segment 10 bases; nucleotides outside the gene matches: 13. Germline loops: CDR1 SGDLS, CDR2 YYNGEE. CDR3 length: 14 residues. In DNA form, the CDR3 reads TGTGCCAGCAAACCGGGAGGCCTTTATGGGGAGCAGTTCTTC. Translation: CASKPGGLYGEQFF.

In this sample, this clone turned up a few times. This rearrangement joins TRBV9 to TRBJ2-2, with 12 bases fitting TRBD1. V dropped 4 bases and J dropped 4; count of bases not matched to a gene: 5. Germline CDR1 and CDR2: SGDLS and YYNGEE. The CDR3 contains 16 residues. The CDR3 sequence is CASSPRDRGLTGELFF. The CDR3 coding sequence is TGTGCCAGCAGCCCCCGGGACAGGGGGCTCACCGGGGAGCTGTTTTTT.

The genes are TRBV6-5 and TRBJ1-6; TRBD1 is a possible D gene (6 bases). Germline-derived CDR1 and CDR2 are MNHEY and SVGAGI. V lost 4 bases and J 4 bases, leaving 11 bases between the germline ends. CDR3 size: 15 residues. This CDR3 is CASSLGHPYNSPLHF. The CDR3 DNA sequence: TGTGCCAGCAGTTTGGGACACCCTTATAATTCACCCCTCCACTTT.

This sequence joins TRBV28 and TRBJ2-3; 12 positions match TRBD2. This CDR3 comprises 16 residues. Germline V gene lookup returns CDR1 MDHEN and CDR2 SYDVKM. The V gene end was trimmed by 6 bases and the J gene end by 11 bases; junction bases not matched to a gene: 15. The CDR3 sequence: CASSLSLAGGVGGQYF. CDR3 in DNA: TGTGCCAGCAGCCTCTCCCTAGCGGGAGGGGTGGGTGGGCAGTATTTT.

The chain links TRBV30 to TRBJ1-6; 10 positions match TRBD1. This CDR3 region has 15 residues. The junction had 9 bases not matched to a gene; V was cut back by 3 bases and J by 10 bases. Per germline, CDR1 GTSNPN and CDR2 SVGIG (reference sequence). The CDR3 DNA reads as TGTGCCTGGAGCCCTGACAGGGGGCTCGGGTCACCCCTCCACTTT. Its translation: CAWSPDRGLGSPLHF. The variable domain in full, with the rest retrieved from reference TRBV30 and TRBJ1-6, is SQTIHQWPATLVQPVGSPLSLECTVEGTSNPNLYWYRQAAGRGLQLLFYSVGIGQISSEVPQNLSASRPQDRQFILSSKKLLLSDSGFYLCAWSPDRGLGSPLHFGNGTRLTVT.

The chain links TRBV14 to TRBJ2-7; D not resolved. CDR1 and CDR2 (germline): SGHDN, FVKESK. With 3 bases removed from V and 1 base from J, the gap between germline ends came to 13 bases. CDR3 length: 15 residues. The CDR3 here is CASSQIGSKSYEQYF. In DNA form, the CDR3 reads TGTGCCAGCAGCCAGATCGGGTCCAAATCCTACGAGCAGTACTTC.